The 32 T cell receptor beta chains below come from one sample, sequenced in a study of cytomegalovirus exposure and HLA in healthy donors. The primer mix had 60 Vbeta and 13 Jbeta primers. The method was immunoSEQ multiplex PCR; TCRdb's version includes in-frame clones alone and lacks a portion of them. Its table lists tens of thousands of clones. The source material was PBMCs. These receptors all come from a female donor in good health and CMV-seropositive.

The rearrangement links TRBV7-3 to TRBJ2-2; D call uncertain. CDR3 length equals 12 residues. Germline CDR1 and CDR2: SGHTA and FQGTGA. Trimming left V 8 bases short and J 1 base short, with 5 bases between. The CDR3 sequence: CASGQNTGELFF. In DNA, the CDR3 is TGTGCCAGCGGCCAGAACACCGGGGAGCTGTTTTTT.

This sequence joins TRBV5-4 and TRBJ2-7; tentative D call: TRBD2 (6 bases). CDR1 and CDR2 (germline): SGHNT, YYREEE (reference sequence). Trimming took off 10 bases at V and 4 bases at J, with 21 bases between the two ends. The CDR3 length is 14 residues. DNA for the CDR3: TGTGCCGCATCGGGGCTGCGACTAGAATACGAGCAGTACTTC. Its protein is CAASGLRLEYEQYF.

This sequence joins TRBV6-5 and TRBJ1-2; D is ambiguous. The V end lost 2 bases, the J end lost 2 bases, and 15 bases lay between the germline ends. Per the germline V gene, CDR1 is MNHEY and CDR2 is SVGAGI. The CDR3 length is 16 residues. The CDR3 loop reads CASSYDWLGRNYGYTF. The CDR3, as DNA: TGTGCCAGCAGTTACGATTGGTTGGGCAGAAACTATGGCTACACCTTC.

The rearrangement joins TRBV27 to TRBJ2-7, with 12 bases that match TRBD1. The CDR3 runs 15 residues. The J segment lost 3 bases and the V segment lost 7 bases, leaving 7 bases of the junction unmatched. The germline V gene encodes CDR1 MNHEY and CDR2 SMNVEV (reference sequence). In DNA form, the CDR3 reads TGTGCCAGCACCCACGGGACAGGGGGCCTCTACGAGCAGTACTTC. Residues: CASTHGTGGLYEQYF.

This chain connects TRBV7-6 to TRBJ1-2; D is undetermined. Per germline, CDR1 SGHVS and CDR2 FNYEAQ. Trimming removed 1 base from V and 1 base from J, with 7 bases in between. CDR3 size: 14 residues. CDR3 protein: CASSLGQLNYGYTF. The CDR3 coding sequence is TGTGCCAGCAGCTTAGGACAACTTAACTATGGCTACACCTTC.

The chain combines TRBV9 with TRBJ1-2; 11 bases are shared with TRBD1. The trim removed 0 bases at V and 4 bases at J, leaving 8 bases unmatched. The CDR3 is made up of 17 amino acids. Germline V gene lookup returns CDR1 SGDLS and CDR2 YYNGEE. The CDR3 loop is CASSVDPGTGGSYGYTF. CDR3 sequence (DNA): TGTGCCAGCAGCGTAGATCCAGGGACAGGGGGTAGCTATGGCTACACCTTC.

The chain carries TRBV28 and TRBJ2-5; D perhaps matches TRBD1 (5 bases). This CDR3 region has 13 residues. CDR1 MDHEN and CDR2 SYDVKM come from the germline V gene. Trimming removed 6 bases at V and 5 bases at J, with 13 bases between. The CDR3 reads CASRPAGLETQYF. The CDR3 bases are TGTGCCAGCAGGCCGGCAGGGTTGGAGACCCAGTACTTC.

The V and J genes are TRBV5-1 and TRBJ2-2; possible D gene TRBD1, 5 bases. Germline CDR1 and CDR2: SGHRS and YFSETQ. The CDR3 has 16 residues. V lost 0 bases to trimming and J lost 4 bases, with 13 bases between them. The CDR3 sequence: CASSLALQGPTGELFF. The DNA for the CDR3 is TGCGCCAGCAGCTTGGCCCTGCAGGGCCCCACCGGGGAGCTGTTTTTT.

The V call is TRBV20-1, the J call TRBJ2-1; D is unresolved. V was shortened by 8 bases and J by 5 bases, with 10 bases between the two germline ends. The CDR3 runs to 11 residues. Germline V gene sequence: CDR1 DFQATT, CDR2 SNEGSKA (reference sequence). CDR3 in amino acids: CSSPRHNEQFF. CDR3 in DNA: TGCAGTTCCCCGCGGCACAATGAGCAGTTCTTC.

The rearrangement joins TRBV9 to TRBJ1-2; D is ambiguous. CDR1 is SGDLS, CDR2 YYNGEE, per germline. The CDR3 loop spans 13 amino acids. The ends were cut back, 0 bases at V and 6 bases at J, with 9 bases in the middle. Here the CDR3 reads CASSVGLEHGYTF. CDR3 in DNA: TGTGCCAGCAGCGTAGGACTAGAGCATGGCTACACCTTC.

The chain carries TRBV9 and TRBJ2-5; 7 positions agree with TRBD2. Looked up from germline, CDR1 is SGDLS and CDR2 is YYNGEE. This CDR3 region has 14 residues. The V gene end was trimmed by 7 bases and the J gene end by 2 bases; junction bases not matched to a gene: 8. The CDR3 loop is CASSGGLIQETQYF. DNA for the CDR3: TGTGCCAGCTCGGGGGGACTGATACAAGAGACCCAGTACTTC.

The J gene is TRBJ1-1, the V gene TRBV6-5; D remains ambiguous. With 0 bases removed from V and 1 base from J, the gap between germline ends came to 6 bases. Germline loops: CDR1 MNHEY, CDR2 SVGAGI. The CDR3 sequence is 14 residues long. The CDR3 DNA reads TGTGCCAGCAGTTACTCTCCAGGGAACACTGAAGCTTTCTTT. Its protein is CASSYSPGNTEAFF.

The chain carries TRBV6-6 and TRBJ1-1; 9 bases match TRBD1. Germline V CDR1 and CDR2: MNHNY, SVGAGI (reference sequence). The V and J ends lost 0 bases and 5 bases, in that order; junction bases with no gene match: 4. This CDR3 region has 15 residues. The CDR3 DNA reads TGTGCCAGCAGTTACTCCGGGACAGGGTGGACTGAAGCTTTCTTT. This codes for CASSYSGTGWTEAFF.

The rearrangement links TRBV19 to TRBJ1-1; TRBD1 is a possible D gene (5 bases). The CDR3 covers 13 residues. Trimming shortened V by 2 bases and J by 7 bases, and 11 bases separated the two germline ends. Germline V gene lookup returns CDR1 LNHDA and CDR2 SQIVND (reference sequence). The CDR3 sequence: CASSIRRDVEAFF. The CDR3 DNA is TGTGCCAGTAGTATAAGGAGGGACGTTGAAGCTTTCTTT.

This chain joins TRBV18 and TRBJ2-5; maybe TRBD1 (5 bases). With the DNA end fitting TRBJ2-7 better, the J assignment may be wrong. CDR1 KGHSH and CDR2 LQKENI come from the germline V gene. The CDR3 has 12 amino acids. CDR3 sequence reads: CASGEQDYEQYF. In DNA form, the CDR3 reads TGTGCCAGCGGAGAACAGGATTACGAGCAGTACTTC.

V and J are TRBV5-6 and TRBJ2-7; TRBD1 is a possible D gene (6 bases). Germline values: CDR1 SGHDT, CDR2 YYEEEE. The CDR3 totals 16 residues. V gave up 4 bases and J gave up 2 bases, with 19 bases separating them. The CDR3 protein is CASSRGTGSGAYEQYF. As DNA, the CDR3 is TGTGCCAGCAGCCGAGGAACAGGGAGTGGGGCCTACGAGCAGTACTTC.

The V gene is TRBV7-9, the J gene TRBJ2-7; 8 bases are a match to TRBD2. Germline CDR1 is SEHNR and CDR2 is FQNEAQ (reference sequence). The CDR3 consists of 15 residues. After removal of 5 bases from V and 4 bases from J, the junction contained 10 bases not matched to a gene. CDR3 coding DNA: TGTGCCAGCAGCCGCGCGGATAGCGGGATTTACGAGCAGTACTTC. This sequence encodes CASSRADSGIYEQYF.

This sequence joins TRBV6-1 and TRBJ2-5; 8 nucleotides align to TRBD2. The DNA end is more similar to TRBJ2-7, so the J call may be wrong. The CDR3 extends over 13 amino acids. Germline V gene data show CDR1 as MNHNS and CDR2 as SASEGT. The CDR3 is CASSDTSGYEQYF. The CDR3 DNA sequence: TGTGCCAGCAGTGACACTAGCGGCTACGAGCAGTACTTC.

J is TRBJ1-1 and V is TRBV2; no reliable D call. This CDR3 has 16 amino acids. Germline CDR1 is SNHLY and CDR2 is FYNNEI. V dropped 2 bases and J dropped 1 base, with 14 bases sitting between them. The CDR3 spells CASSESSLNRNTEAFF. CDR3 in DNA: TGTGCCAGCAGTGAATCTTCTCTAAACAGGAACACTGAAGCTTTCTTT.

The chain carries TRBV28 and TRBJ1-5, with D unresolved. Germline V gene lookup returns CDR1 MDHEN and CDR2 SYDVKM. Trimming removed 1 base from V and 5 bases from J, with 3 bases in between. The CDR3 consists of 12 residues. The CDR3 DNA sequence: TGTGCCAGCAGTTTATACTATCAGCCCCAGCATTTT. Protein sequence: CASSLYYQPQHF.

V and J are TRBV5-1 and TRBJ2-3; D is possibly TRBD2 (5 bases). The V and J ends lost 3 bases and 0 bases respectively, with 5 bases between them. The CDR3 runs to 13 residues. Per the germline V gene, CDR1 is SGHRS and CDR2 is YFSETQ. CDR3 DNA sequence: TGCGCCAGCAGCTGGACTAGCACAGATACGCAGTATTTT. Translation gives CASSWTSTDTQYF.

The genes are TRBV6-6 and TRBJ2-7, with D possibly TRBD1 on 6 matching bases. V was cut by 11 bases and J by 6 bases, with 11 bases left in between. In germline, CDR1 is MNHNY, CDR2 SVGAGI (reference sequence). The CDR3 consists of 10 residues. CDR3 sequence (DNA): TGTGCCTCCTGGGGGCTCGAGCAGTACTTC. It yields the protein CASWGLEQYF.

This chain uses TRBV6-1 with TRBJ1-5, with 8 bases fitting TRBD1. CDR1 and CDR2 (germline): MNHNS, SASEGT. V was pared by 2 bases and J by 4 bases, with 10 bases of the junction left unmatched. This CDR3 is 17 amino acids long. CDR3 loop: CASSEISGTGLNQPQHF. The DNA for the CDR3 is TGTGCCAGCAGTGAAATTTCCGGGACAGGACTAAATCAGCCCCAGCATTTT.

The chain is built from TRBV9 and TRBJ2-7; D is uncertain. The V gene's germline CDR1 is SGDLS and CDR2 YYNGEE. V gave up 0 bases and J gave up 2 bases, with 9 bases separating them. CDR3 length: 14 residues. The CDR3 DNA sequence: TGTGCCAGCAGCGTAGGTTCTCAGACCTACGAGCAGTACTTC. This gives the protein CASSVGSQTYEQYF. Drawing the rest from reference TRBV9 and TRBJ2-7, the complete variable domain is DSGVTQTPKHLITATGQRVTLRCSPRSGDLSVYWYQQSLDQGLQFLIQYYNGEERAKGNILERFSAQQFPDLHSELNLSSLELGDSALYFCASSVGSQTYEQYFGPGTRLTVT.

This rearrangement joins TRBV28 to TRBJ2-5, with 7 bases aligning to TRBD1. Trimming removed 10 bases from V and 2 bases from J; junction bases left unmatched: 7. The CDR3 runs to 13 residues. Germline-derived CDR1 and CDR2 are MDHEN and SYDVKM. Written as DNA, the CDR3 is TGTGCCACCAGGGGACAGAGACAAGAGACCCAGTACTTC. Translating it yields CATRGQRQETQYF.

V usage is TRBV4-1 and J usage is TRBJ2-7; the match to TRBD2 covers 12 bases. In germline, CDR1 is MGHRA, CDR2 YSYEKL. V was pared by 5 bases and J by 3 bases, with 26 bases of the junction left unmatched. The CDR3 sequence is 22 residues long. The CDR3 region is CASSRTHHLTSGGTRGDYEQYF. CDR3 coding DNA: TGCGCCAGCAGCAGAACCCACCACCTGACTAGCGGGGGCACGAGGGGAGACTACGAGCAGTACTTC.

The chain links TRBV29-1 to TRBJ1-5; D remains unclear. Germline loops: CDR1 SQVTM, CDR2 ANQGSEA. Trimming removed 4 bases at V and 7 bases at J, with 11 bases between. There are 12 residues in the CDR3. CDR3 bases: TGCAGCGTTGGGGAGGGTAGGCAGCCCCAGCATTTT. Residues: CSVGEGRQPQHF.

The CDR3 sequence: CASSNPGTGNYEQYF. The CDR3 nucleotides are TGTGCCAGCAGCAACCCCGGGACAGGGAACTACGAGCAGTACTTC. This chain uses TRBV11-2 with TRBJ2-7; 9 bases are a match to TRBD1. The CDR3 is 15 residues long. Germline CDR1 SGHAT, CDR2 FQNNGV. The V gene end was trimmed by 5 bases and the J gene end by 3 bases; junction bases not matched to a gene: 8.

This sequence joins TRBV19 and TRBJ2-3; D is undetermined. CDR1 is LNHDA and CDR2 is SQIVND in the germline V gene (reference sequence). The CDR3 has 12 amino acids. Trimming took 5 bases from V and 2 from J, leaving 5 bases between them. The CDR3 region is CASSPSTDTQYF. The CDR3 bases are TGTGCCAGTAGTCCTTCCACAGATACGCAGTATTTT.

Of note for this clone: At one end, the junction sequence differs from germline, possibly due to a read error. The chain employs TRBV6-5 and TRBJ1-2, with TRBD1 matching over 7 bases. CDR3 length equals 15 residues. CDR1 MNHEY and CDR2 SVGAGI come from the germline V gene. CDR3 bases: TGTGCCAGCAGTAACTCCGGGACAGCTACCTATGGCTACACCTTC. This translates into CASSNSGTATYGYTF.

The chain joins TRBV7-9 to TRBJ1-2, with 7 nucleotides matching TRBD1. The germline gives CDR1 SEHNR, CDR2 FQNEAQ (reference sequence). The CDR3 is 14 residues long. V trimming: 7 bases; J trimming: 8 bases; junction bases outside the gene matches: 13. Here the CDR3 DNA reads TGTGCCAGCAACCTAGGGGGACAGACCGCGGGCTACACCTTC. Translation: CASNLGGQTAGYTF.

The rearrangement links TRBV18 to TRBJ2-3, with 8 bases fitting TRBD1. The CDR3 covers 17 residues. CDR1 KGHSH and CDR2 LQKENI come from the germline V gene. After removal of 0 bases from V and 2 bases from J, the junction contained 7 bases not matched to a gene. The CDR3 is CASSPPSWTGTTDTQYF. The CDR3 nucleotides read TGTGCCAGCTCACCACCGAGTTGGACAGGGACCACAGATACGCAGTATTTT.